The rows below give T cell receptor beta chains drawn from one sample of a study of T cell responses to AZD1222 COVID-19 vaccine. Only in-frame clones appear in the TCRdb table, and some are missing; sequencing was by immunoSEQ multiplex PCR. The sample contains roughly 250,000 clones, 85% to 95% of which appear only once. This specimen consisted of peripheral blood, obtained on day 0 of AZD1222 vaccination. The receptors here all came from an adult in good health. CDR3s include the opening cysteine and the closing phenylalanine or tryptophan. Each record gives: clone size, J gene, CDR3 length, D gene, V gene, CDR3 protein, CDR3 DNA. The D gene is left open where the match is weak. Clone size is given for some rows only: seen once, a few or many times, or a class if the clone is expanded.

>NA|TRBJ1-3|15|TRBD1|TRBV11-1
CASTEQGAVGNTIYF
TGTGCCAGCACCGAACAGGGGGCTGTCGGAAACACCATATATTTT
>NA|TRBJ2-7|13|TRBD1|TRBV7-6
CASSLETGTEQYF
TGTGCCAGCAGCTTAGAGACAGGGACCGAGCAGTACTTC
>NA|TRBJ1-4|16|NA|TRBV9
CASSARGGQGNEKLFF
TGTGCCAGCAGCGCTCGTGGGGGGCAAGGTAATGAAAAACTGTTTTTT
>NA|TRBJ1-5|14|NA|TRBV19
CASTMWTSNQPQHF
TGTGCCAGTACCATGTGGACTTCCAATCAGCCCCAGCATTTT
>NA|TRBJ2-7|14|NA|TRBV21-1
CARTLAGGRGEQYF
TGTGCCAGGACCTTAGCGGGAGGGCGAGGGGAGCAGTACTTC
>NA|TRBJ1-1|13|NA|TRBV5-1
CASSLAWNTEAFF
TGCGCCAGCAGCTTGGCGTGGAACACTGAAGCTTTCTTT
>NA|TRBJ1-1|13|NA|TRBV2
CATRTEGDTEAFF
TGTGCCACCCGGACAGAGGGAGACACTGAAGCTTTCTTT
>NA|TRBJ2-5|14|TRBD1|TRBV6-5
CASSPWTGDETQYF
TGTGCCAGCAGTCCCTGGACAGGGGACGAGACCCAGTACTTC
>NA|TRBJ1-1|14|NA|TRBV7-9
CASSFGGKNTEAFF
TGTGCCAGCAGCTTTGGCGGAAAGAACACTGAAGCTTTCTTT
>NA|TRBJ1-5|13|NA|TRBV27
CATSVYSNQPQHF
TGTGCCACCTCTGTGTATAGCAATCAGCCCCAGCATTTT
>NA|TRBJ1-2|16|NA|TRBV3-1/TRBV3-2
CASSQASQGGIYGYTF
TGTGCCAGCAGCCAGGCTTCCCAGGGCGGAATCTATGGCTACACCTTC
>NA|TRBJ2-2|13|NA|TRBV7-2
CASSLRHTGELFF
TGTGCCAGCAGCTTAAGGCACACCGGGGAGCTGTTTTTT
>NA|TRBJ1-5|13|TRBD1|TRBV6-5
CASTPGGVWPQHF
TGTGCCAGCACCCCAGGGGGAGTTTGGCCCCAGCATTTT
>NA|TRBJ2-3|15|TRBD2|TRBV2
CASTSRRGRADTQYF
TGTGCCAGCACATCTCGGCGGGGGAGGGCAGATACGCAGTATTTT
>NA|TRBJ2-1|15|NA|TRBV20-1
CSASPLGVGYNEQFF
TGCAGTGCTAGTCCGTTGGGGGTTGGGTACAATGAGCAGTTCTTC
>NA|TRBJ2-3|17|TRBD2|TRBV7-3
CASSPTPSGGATDTQYF
TGTGCCAGCAGCCCAACCCCTAGCGGGGGGGCGACAGATACGCAGTATTTT
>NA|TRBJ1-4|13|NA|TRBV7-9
CASSLTAAEKLFF
TGTGCCAGCAGCTTGACAGCCGCTGAAAAACTGTTTTTT
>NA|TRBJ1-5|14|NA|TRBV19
CASSNLRGRQPQHF
TGTGCCAGTAGTAATCTGAGGGGCCGGCAGCCCCAGCATTTT
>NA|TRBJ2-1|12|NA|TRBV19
CASSSGAREQFF
TGTGCCAGTAGTTCGGGGGCGCGGGAGCAGTTCTTC
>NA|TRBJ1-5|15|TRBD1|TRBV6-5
CASSQTGYSNQPQHF
TGTGCCAGCAGTCAGACAGGGTATAGCAATCAGCCCCAGCATTTT
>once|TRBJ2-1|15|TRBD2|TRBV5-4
CASSSSGTKGNEQFF
TGTGCCAGCAGCTCGTCCGGGACTAAGGGGAATGAGCAGTTCTTC
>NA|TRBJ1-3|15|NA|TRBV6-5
CASRKAALSGNTIYF
TGTGCCAGCCGCAAGGCGGCCCTCTCTGGAAACACCATATATTTT
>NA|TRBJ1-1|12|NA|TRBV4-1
CASSQDTRLAFF
TGCGCCAGCAGCCAAGATACGAGGTTAGCTTTCTTT
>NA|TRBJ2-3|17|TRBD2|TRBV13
CASSPSGRGWDTDTQYF
TGTGCCAGCAGCCCTTCTGGGAGGGGTTGGGACACAGATACGCAGTATTTT
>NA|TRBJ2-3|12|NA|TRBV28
CASTSPYDTQYF
TGTGCCAGCACCTCCCCGTACGATACGCAGTATTTT
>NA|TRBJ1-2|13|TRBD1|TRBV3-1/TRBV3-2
CASNDRGSYGYTF
TGTGCCAGCAACGACAGGGGGTCATATGGCTACACCTTC
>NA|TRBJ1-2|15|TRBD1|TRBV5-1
CASSYHDRANYGYTF
TGCGCCAGCAGCTACCATGACAGGGCCAACTATGGCTACACCTTC
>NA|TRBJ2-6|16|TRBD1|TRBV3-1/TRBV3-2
CASKGQLLSGANVLTF
TGTGCCAGCAAGGGACAGTTGCTCTCTGGGGCCAACGTCCTGACTTTC
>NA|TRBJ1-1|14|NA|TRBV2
CASILQGGDTEAFF
TGTGCCAGCATCCTTCAGGGCGGGGACACTGAAGCTTTCTTT
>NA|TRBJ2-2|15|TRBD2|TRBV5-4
CASSRSGSFTGELFF
TGTGCCAGCAGTCGTAGCGGGAGTTTTACCGGGGAGCTGTTTTTT
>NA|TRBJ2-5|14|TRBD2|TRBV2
CASTQTSGQETQYF
TGTGCCAGCACCCAGACTAGCGGGCAAGAGACCCAGTACTTC
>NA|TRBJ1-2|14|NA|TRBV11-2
CASTPGRNNYGYTF
TGTGCCAGCACCCCAGGCAGAAACAACTATGGCTACACCTTC
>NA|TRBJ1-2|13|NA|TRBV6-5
CASGSLTNYGYTF
TGTGCCAGCGGTTCCCTCACTAACTATGGCTACACCTTC
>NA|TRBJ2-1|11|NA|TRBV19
CASSGQSEQFF
TGTGCCAGTAGTGGGCAGAGTGAGCAGTTCTTC
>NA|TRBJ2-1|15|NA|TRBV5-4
CASSLRSSTFNEQFF
TGTGCCAGCAGCTTGAGATCCAGCACATTCAATGAGCAGTTCTTC
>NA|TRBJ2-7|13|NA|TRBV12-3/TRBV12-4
CASSPYRAYEQYF
TGTGCCAGCAGTCCTTACAGAGCTTACGAGCAGTACTTC
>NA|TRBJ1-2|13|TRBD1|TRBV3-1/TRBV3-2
CASSPGGNRGYTF
TGTGCCAGCAGCCCAGGGGGCAATCGTGGCTACACCTTC
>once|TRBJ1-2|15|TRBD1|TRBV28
CASSRPGQGGYGYTF
TGTGCCAGCAGTCGTCCGGGACAGGGAGGGTATGGCTACACCTTC
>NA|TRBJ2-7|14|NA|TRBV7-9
CASSDGMYSYEQYF
TGTGCCAGCAGTGATGGGATGTATTCCTACGAGCAGTACTTC
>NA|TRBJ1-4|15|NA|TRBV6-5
CASSRQAALLEKLFF
TGTGCCAGCAGCCGCCAGGCAGCCTTGCTTGAAAAACTGTTTTTT
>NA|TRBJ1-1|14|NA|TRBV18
CASSPIVEANEAFF
TGTGCCAGCTCACCAATCGTTGAGGCGAATGAAGCTTTCTTT
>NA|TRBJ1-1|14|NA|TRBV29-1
CSGKWARMNTEAFF
TGCAGCGGAAAGTGGGCAAGGATGAACACTGAAGCTTTCTTT
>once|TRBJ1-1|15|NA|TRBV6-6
CASSYGHLGNTEAFF
TGTGCCAGCAGTTACGGGCACCTGGGGAACACTGAAGCTTTCTTT
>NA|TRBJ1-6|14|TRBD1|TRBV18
CASSQEQGNSPLHF
TGTGCCAGCTCACAGGAACAGGGGAATTCACCCCTCCACTTT
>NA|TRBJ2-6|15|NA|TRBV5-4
CASSPGAPGANVLTF
TGTGCCAGCAGCCCGGGAGCCCCCGGGGCCAACGTCCTGACTTTC
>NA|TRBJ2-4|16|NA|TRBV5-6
CASSLVTLIAKNIQYF
TGTGCCAGCAGCTTAGTGACTCTTATAGCCAAAAACATTCAGTACTTC
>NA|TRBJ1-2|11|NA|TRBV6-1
CASSDQNGYTF
TGTGCCAGCAGTGATCAGAATGGCTACACCTTC
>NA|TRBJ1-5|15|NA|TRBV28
CASSHPSAQGQPQHF
TGTGCCAGCAGCCATCCCTCGGCCCAGGGTCAGCCCCAGCATTTT
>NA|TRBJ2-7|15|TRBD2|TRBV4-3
CASSQDSGRAYEQYF
TGCGCCAGCAGCCAAGATTCCGGGAGGGCCTACGAGCAGTACTTC
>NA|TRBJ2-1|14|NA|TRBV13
CASRRAGAPHEQFF
TGTGCCAGCAGAAGAGCAGGGGCCCCTCATGAGCAGTTCTTC
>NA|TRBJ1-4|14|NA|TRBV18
CASSPWGKDEKLFF
TGTGCCAGCTCACCATGGGGGAAGGATGAAAAACTGTTTTTT
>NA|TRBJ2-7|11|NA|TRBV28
CASSLGAEQYF
TGTGCCAGCAGTTTAGGAGCCGAGCAGTACTTC
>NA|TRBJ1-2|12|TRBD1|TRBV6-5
CASSSGGSGYTF
TGTGCCAGCAGTTCAGGGGGCAGCGGCTACACCTTC
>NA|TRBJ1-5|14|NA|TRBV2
CASSGRTRDQPQHF
TGTGCCAGCAGTGGTCGAACCCGGGATCAGCCCCAGCATTTT
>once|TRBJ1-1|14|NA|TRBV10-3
CAISEGDTNTEAFF
TGTGCCATCAGTGAGGGGGACACGAACACTGAAGCTTTCTTT
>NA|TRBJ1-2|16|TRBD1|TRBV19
CASSIGNHRGNYGYTF
TGTGCCAGTAGTATAGGCAACCACAGGGGAAACTATGGCTACACCTTC
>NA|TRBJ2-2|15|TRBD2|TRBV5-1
CASRPSLADPGELFF
TGCGCCAGCAGGCCGAGCCTAGCGGACCCCGGGGAGCTGTTTTTT